The 9 T cell receptor beta chains below come from one sample, sequenced in a study of human T cells and chemical hapten exposure. One entry per CDR3 protein results from TCRdb running MiXCR on the RACE reads. The sample includes about 340,000 distinct CDR3 sequences, about 7% of them seen just once. Time point noted: patch test 1, 2 weeks after DPC sensitization. Treatment described: therapeutic diphenylcyclopropenone sensitization with weekly scalp DPC. This specimen was whole blood, taken in connection with sensitization to the hapten diphenylcyclopropenone (DPC). These receptors were obtained from a woman under 30 with alopecia areata. Some clones in this sample may be carry-over from other donors' samples.

The gene calls are TRBV29-1 and TRBJ1-1, with TRBD1 matching 7 bases. The J segment lost 3 bases and the V segment lost 7 bases, leaving 5 bases of the junction unmatched. The germline CDR1 and CDR2 sequences are SQVTM and ANQGSEA. The CDR3 extends over 12 amino acids. The CDR3 DNA reads TGCAGCGCCCTAACAGGGGACACTGAAGCTTTCTTT. It is translated as CSALTGDTEAFF.

In this sample, this clonotype turned up many times. The V call is TRBV4-3, the J call TRBJ2-5; TRBD2 matches 13 bases. This CDR3 has 17 amino acids. Germline V gene data show CDR1 as LGHNA and CDR2 as YSLEER. J was trimmed by 4 bases and V by 0 bases; bases with no gene match: 5. CDR3 in amino acids: CASSQDWTSGGRETQYF. CDR3 nucleotides: TGCGCCAGCAGCCAAGATTGGACTAGCGGGGGCCGAGAGACCCAGTACTTC.

The chain carries TRBV6-2 or TRBV6-3 and TRBJ2-3; TRBD1 might be the D (6 bases). The germline V gene encodes CDR1 MNHEY and CDR2 SVGEGT. The V end was cut by 2 bases, the J end by 4 bases, with 13 bases between. The length of the CDR3 is 15 residues. In DNA, the CDR3 is TGTGCCAGCAGTTACGGCCCGACAGGTTCAGATACGCAGTATTTT. Protein: CASSYGPTGSDTQYF.

The chain couples TRBV4-3 to TRBJ1-2; D gene uncertain. This CDR3 is built from 15 residues. V lost 0 bases and J 0 bases, leaving 8 bases between the germline ends. Per the germline V gene, CDR1 is LGHNA and CDR2 is YSLEER. The CDR3 nucleotides read TGCGCCAGCAGCCAAGAACCCAGAGCTAACTATGGCTACACCTTC. The encoded protein is CASSQEPRANYGYTF.

This clonotype was seen more than once but under ten times. The chain uses TRBV6-5 and TRBJ1-1, with 8 bases fitting TRBD1. Looked up from germline, CDR1 is MNHEY and CDR2 is SVGAGI. V lost 6 bases, J lost 11 bases, and 11 bases stayed unmatched. The CDR3 contains 13 residues. The CDR3 sequence is CASRPGTGRFAFF. The CDR3 DNA sequence: TGTGCCAGCAGGCCCGGGACAGGAAGGTTTGCTTTCTTT.

V usage is TRBV2 and J usage is TRBJ2-5; D uncertain. There are 12 residues in the CDR3. V lost 6 bases, J lost 4 bases, and 9 bases lay in between. Germline CDR1 is SNHLY and CDR2 is FYNNEI. CDR3 loop: CASSAQRETQYF. The CDR3 DNA reads TGTGCCAGCAGCGCCCAGCGAGAGACCCAGTACTTC.

This clonotype was seen repeatedly, ten times or more. The V gene is TRBV19, the J gene TRBJ1-5; D is undetermined. Trimming took off 7 bases at V and 2 bases at J, with 15 bases between the two ends. The CDR3 runs to 15 residues. Germline V gene data show CDR1 as LNHDA and CDR2 as SQIVND (reference sequence). In nucleotides, the CDR3 is TGTGCCAGTATGGCGGGAAAGGGTGGCAATCAGCCCCAGCATTTT. Translating it yields CASMAGKGGNQPQHF.

This clonotype was seen at least ten times. V is TRBV4-3 and J is TRBJ1-6; no reliable D call. The ends were cut back, 0 bases at V and 4 bases at J, with 13 bases in the middle. The CDR3 is made up of 17 amino acids. Germline-derived CDR1 and CDR2 are LGHNA and YSLEER. CDR3 in amino acids: CASSQDIQRRYNSPLHF. CDR3 bases: TGCGCCAGCAGCCAAGATATACAGAGGAGGTATAATTCACCCCTCCACTTT.

This sequence joins TRBV7-9 and TRBJ1-6; maybe TRBD1 (5 bases). Trimming shortened V by 5 bases and J by 0 bases, and 26 bases separated the two germline ends. Per germline, CDR1 SEHNR and CDR2 FQNEAQ (reference sequence). CDR3 length: 21 residues. The CDR3 is CASSRGLSLRNPGSYNSPLHF. DNA of the CDR3: TGTGCCAGCAGCCGGGGCTTATCTTTGCGAAACCCCGGCTCCTATAATTCACCCCTCCACTTT.